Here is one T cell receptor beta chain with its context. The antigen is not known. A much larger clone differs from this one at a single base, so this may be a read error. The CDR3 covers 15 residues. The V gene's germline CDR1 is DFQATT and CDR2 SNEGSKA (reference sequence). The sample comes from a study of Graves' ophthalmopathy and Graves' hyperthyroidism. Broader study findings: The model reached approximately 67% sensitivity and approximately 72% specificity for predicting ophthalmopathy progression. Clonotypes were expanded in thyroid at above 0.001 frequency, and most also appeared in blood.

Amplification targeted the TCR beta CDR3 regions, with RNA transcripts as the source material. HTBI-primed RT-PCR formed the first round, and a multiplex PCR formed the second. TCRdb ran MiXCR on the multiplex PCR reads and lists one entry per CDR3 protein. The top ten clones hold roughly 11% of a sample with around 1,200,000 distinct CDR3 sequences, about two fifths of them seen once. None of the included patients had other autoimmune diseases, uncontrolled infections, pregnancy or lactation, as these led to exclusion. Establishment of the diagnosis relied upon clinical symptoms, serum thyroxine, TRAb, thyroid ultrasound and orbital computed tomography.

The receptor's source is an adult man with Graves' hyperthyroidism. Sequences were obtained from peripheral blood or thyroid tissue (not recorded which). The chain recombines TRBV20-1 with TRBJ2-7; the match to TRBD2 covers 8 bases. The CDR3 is CSARGPGLVYYEQCF. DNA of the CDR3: TGCAGTGCTAGAGGCCCGGGACTAGTGTACTACGAGCAGTGCTTC.